One T cell receptor (beta chain) is described in this entry. The sample comes from a study of blood T cell repertoires in COVID-19. In the study overall: Acute-phase and convalescent COVID-19 samples originated in the United States, Italy and Spain.

Between the trimmed V and J ends, which lost 5 bases and 5 bases, there was a span of 12 bases. The V gene's germline CDR1 is SGHVS and CDR2 FQNEAQ. This CDR3 comprises 13 residues. In the original workflow: Researchers report that nucleated cell counts were estimated from reference gene primer amplification. Profiled with immunoSEQ multiplex PCR; TCRdb holds only in-frame clones, not every one. The V and J calls and clone size were taken over from that table, and D and trimming were inferred from the DNA. The data show approximately 350,000 clones, around 92% seen once. Sequencing used peripheral blood. This rearrangement joins TRBV7-8 to TRBJ2-5; possible D gene TRBD1, 7 bases. This sequence originates from a man aged 35-49 years with acute or convalescent COVID-19. The CDR3: CASSLQGRETQYF. The DNA for the CDR3 is TGTGCCAGCAGCCTACAGGGGAGGGAGACCCAGTACTTC.